The clone carrying this TCR beta chain was found many times. The antigen remains undetermined. These data originate in a study of T-cell reconstitution after alpha-beta-depleted transplantation in children. General study points: Diversity of TCRbeta at day 60 was high in some patients, arising from surviving recipient T cells and thymic progenitors. About two months after transplant, alpha-beta T cells reportedly came from several hundred expanded graft clones.

During its preparation, the TCRbeta library received unique molecular identifiers. Using its own MiXCR run on the PCR reads, TCRdb lists one record per CDR3 protein. Seen here are roughly 500,000 distinct CDR3 sequences, more than 9% observed once, and the top ten hold 2%. This CDR3 comprises 13 residues. Germline CDR1 and CDR2: DFQATT and SNEGSKA (reference sequence). The sample was PBMCs, taken before TCRalphabeta/CD19-depleted stem cell transplant. The receptor comes from a child aged 2 to 15 with inherited bone marrow failure, due to receive a stem cell transplant. The rearrangement joins TRBV20-1 to TRBJ2-5, with 9 bases fitting TRBD2. CDR3 nucleotide sequence: TGCAGCGCTCTAGCGGGATATCGGGAGACCCAGTACTTC. Amino acids: CSALAGYRETQYF.